The rows below give T cell receptor beta chains drawn from one sample of a study of blood T cell repertoires in COVID-19. The method was immunoSEQ multiplex PCR; TCRdb's version includes in-frame clones alone and lacks a portion of them. The data contain about 85,000 clones, roughly 87% of them seen just once; the ten biggest clones take up about 5.3%. Source material: peripheral blood. The receptors stem from a man between 60 and 75 years old with acute or convalescent COVID-19. The CDR3 runs from the conserved cysteine through the conserved F or W. A D gene is named only where the DNA matches it firmly. Clone size is stated in some rows and not others, as once, few, many or a class when expanded.

CDR3 DNA	CDR3 protein	D gene	V gene	J gene	clone size
TGTGCCAGCAGCCAACTCGGAGCGGATACCTACAATGAGCAGTTCTTC	CASSQLGADTYNEQFF	NA	TRBV14	TRBJ2-1	NA
TGTGCCAGCAGCGTAGGACAGGGGAATCAGCCCCAGCATTTT	CASSVGQGNQPQHF	TRBD1	TRBV9	TRBJ1-5	NA
TGCGCCAGCAGCTTTCTAGGAGCTAGCGGGGGGGCCAGGGAGACCCAGTACTTC	CASSFLGASGGARETQYF	TRBD2	TRBV5-1	TRBJ2-5	NA
TGTGCCAGCAGTGAATGGACAGGGCCCTACGAGCAGTACTTC	CASSEWTGPYEQYF	TRBD1	TRBV6-1	TRBJ2-7	NA
TGCGCCAGCAGCTCTCCGGGACAGGGGATGGCCAACTATGGCTACACCTTC	CASSSPGQGMANYGYTF	TRBD1	TRBV5-1	TRBJ1-2	NA
TGTGCCAGCAGCGCCCTCCGAGCCAGGGGAACTGTCTATGGCTACACCTTC	CASSALRARGTVYGYTF	NA	TRBV3-1/TRBV3-2	TRBJ1-2	once
TGTGCCAGCAGCTTCGACAGGGGAGATGGCTACACCTTC	CASSFDRGDGYTF	TRBD1	TRBV5-8	TRBJ1-2	NA
TGTGCCAGCAGCCGGGACAGGGGAGGGGGCACAGATACGCAGTATTTT	CASSRDRGGGTDTQYF	TRBD1	TRBV7-9	TRBJ2-3	NA
TGTGCCAGCAGCCGCGACTTTGCCGGGCAAGAGACCCAGTACTTC	CASSRDFAGQETQYF	NA	TRBV7-9	TRBJ2-5	NA
TGCGCCAGCAGCACCCTTGACAGGGCCGGCTACACCTTC	CASSTLDRAGYTF	TRBD1	TRBV5-1	TRBJ1-2	NA
TGTGCCAGCAGCCTTTCGGGGGGCGGGGTTGGCTACACCTTC	CASSLSGGGVGYTF	NA	TRBV9	TRBJ1-2	NA
TGCGCCAGCAGTCAACAACTTAACTATGGCTACACCTTC	CASSQQLNYGYTF	NA	TRBV23-1	TRBJ1-2	NA
TGTGCCAGCAGTCCTAGCTTAGGAGCTTTCTTT	CASSPSLGAFF	NA	TRBV28	TRBJ1-1	NA
TGTGCCAGCAGCTTGTTTAGCGGGGCCACGCAAGAGACCCAGTACTTC	CASSLFSGATQETQYF	TRBD2	TRBV5-4	TRBJ2-5	NA
TGTGCCAGCAGCGTAGGGACAGGATACGACGAGCAGTACTTC	CASSVGTGYDEQYF	TRBD1	TRBV9	TRBJ2-7	NA
TGTGCCAGCAGCCATGGGGACAGGCTGGGCGGCTACACCTTC	CASSHGDRLGGYTF	TRBD1	TRBV7-9	TRBJ1-2	NA
TGCGCCAGCAGCTCCCCTTACAATGAGCAGTTCTTC	CASSSPYNEQFF	NA	TRBV5-1	TRBJ2-1	NA
TGTGCCAGCAGCCCGGACAGAAACAATGAGCAGTTCTTC	CASSPDRNNEQFF	NA	TRBV5-6	TRBJ2-1	NA
TGTGCCAGCTCACCCGGACAGGGGGAGACCCAGTACTTC	CASSPGQGETQYF	TRBD1	TRBV18	TRBJ2-5	NA
TGTGCCAGCAGCTACGGGGTGCGCCGGGGAGGGGAGACCCAGTACTTC	CASSYGVRRGGETQYF	TRBD2	TRBV3-1/TRBV3-2	TRBJ2-5	NA
TGTGCCAGCAGTGAACGCGCCGAGGATGAAAAACTGTTTTTT	CASSERAEDEKLFF	NA	TRBV6-1	TRBJ1-4	NA
TGTGCCAGCTCGCCCCGGGACAGGGGGTTGGCTTTCTTT	CASSPRDRGLAFF	TRBD1	TRBV18	TRBJ1-1	NA
TGTGCCAGCAGCTTTTATGGACAGAGACAAGAGACCCAGTACTTC	CASSFYGQRQETQYF	NA	TRBV5-6	TRBJ2-5	NA
TGTGCCAGCAGCCCTGACAGAAAGAGCACAGATACGCAGTATTTT	CASSPDRKSTDTQYF	NA	TRBV9	TRBJ2-3	once
TGTGCCAGCAGCTATCAGGGTCCTGGAAACACCATATATTTT	CASSYQGPGNTIYF	NA	TRBV4-2	TRBJ1-3	NA
TGTGCCATCAGTGAGTCGGTGGGAGAGCATCAGCCCCAGCATTTT	CAISESVGEHQPQHF	NA	TRBV10-3	TRBJ1-5	NA
TGTGCCAGTAGTATCCGAGGGTTAGGGGATACGCAGTATTTT	CASSIRGLGDTQYF	NA	TRBV19	TRBJ2-3	NA
TGTGCTAGTGGGGCTAGCGGGGGGGTAGAGACCCAGTACTTC	CASGASGGVETQYF	TRBD2	TRBV12-5	TRBJ2-5	NA
TGTGCCAGCAGCTTAGCGGGGAGGGATAATCAGCCCCAGCATTTT	CASSLAGRDNQPQHF	NA	TRBV7-9	TRBJ1-5	NA
TGTGCCAGCAGCACCGGACTAGCGGGGGGTGTCATCTACGAGCAGTACTTC	CASSTGLAGGVIYEQYF	TRBD2	TRBV13	TRBJ2-7	once
TGTGCCAGTCCAGGGGACTCTGGAAACACCATATATTTT	CASPGDSGNTIYF	NA	TRBV19	TRBJ1-3	NA
TGCAGCGTCGAGGGGGACTCGGCCGGGACAGGATTAAACACTGAAGCTTTCTTT	CSVEGDSAGTGLNTEAFF	TRBD1	TRBV29-1	TRBJ1-1	few
TGTGCCAGCTCACCCGGACAGGCGGAACACAACTATGGCTACACCTTC	CASSPGQAEHNYGYTF	TRBD1	TRBV18	TRBJ1-2	NA
TGTGCCAGTAGTATAGCTCTTAATAGCAATCAGCCCCAGCATTTT	CASSIALNSNQPQHF	NA	TRBV19	TRBJ1-5	NA
TGTGCCAGCAGCTCCCGACAGGCAACTCGGGGTGAAAAACTGTTTTTT	CASSSRQATRGEKLFF	NA	TRBV7-9	TRBJ1-4	NA
TGTGCCAGCAGCCAAGTACAGGGTGACGCACCCCTCCACTTT	CASSQVQGDAPLHF	NA	TRBV3-1/TRBV3-2	TRBJ1-6	once
TGTGCCAGCAGTTACTCGACAGGGACTGAAGCTTTCTTT	CASSYSTGTEAFF	TRBD1	TRBV6-2/TRBV6-3	TRBJ1-1	NA
TGTGCCAGCAGCAATACGACTGGAAATGAAAAACTGTTTTTT	CASSNTTGNEKLFF	NA	TRBV21-1	TRBJ1-4	NA
TGTGCCACCAGTGATCCTGGCCCACAAGAGACCCAGTACTTC	CATSDPGPQETQYF	NA	TRBV24-1	TRBJ2-5	NA
TGCAGCGGCACAGGGGGCGGTTACAATGAGCAGTTCTTC	CSGTGGGYNEQFF	TRBD1	TRBV29-1	TRBJ2-1	NA
TGTGCCAGCAGTGTGCCACTAGCGGGGGGGGAGACCCAGTACTTC	CASSVPLAGGETQYF	TRBD2	TRBV2	TRBJ2-5	NA